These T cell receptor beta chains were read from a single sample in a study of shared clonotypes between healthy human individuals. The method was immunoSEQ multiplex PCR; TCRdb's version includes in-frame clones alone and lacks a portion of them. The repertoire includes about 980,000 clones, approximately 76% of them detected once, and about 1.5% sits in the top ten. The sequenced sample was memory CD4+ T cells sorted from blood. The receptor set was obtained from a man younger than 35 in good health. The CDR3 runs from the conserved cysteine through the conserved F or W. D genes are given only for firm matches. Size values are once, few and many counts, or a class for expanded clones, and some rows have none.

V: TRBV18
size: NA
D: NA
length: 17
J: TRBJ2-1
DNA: TGTGCCAGCTCGCCTCCTCTAGGCGGGGCCCCGGGAGTAGGGCAGTTCTTC
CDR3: CASSPPLGGAPGVGQFF

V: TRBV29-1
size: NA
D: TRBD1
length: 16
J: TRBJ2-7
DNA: TGCAGCGTTGCGAGCGAGACAGGGGGCTGGTCCTACGAGCAGTACTTC
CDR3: CSVASETGGWSYEQYF

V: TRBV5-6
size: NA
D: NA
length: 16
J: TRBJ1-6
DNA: TGTGCCAGCAGCTCGGGTTCCGGGACACTTAATTCACCCCTCCACTTT
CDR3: CASSSGSGTLNSPLHF

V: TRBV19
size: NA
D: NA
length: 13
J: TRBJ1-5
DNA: TGTGCCAGCCGCAACCCAGGGAAGCAGCCCCAGCATTTT
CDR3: CASRNPGKQPQHF

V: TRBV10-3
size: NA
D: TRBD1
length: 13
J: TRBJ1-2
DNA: TGTGCCATCCACCAGGGGGCTGAGTATGGCTACACCTTC
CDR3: CAIHQGAEYGYTF

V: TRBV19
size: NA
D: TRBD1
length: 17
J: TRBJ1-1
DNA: TGTGCCAGTAGTTCTGGGACAGGGAGGGCTATGAACACTGAAGCTTTCTTT
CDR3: CASSSGTGRAMNTEAFF

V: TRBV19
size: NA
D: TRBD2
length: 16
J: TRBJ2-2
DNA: TGTGCCAGTAGTCTCGGACTAGCGGCGAACACCGGGGAGCTGTTTTTT
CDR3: CASSLGLAANTGELFF

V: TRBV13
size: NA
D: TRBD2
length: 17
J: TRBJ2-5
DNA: TGTGCCAGCAGCTTCCTTAGCGGGGGATTCACCAAAGAGACCCAGTACTTC
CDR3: CASSFLSGGFTKETQYF

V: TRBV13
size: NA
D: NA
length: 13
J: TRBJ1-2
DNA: TGTGCCAGCAGCCCCGGACAGTTTCCTGGCTACACCTTC
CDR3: CASSPGQFPGYTF

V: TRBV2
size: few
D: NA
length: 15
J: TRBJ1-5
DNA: TGTGCCAGCAGTGTAGCAGGGGCCGGCAATCAGCCCCAGCATTTT
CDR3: CASSVAGAGNQPQHF

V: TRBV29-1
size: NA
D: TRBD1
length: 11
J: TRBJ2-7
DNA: TGCAGCGTGACAGGGAGCTACGAGCAGTACTTC
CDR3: CSVTGSYEQYF

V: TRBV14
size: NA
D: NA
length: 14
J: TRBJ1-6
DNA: TGTGCCAGCAGCCAAGGGACAGTAAATTCACCCCTCCACTTT
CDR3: CASSQGTVNSPLHF

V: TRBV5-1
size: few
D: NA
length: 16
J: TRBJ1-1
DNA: TGCGCCACCAAGGACGATACAGGGTTGCGGAACACTGAAGCTTTCTTT
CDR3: CATKDDTGLRNTEAFF

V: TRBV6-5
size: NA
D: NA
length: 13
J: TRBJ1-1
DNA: TGTGCCAGCTGGGGGAGGGTGATAACTGAAGCTTTCTTT
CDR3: CASWGRVITEAFF

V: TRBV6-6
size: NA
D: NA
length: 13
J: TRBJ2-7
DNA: TGTGCCAGCAGTTACTCGACGGCCTACGAGCAGTACTTC
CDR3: CASSYSTAYEQYF

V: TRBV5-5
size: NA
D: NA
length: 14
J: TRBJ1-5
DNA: TGTGCCAGCAGCTTGGAGGGTAGGGATCAGCCCCAGCATTTT
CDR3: CASSLEGRDQPQHF

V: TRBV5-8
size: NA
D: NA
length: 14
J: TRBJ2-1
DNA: TGTGCCAGCAGCTTCCAGGGTGCCTACAATGAGCAGTTCTTC
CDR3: CASSFQGAYNEQFF

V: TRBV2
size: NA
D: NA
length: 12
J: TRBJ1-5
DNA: TGTGCCAGCAGTGATCTCTTTCAGCCCCAGCATTTT
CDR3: CASSDLFQPQHF

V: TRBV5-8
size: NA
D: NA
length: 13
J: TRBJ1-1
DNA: TGTGCCAGCAGCTTGGACAGGGCCACTGAAGCTTTCTTT
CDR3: CASSLDRATEAFF

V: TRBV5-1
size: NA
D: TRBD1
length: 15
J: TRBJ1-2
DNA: TGCGCCAGCAGCTTGGGACAGGGATCCGGGTATGGCTACACCTTC
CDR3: CASSLGQGSGYGYTF

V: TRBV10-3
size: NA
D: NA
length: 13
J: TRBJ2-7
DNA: TGTGCCATCACACGGGACGGGTCCTACGAGCAGTACTTC
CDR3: CAITRDGSYEQYF

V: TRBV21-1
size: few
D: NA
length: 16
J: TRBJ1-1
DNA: TGTGCCAGCAGCAATGAGACAGGGGTGGCGAACACTGAAGCTTTCTTT
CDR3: CASSNETGVANTEAFF

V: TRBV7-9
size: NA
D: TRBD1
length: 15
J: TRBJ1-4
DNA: TGTGCCAGCAGCCAACTACAGGGGGCGCCTGAAAAACTGTTTTTT
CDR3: CASSQLQGAPEKLFF

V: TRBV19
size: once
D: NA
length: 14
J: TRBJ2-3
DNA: TGTGCCAGTAGTATGACAACCAGCACAGATACGCAGTATTTT
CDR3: CASSMTTSTDTQYF

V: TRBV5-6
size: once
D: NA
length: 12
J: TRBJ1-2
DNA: TGTGCCAGCAGGCAACAGGGAGGCGGCTACACCTTC
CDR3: CASRQQGGGYTF

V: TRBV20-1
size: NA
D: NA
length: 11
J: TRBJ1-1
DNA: TGCAGTGCCGCTCAAGGACAGGAAGCTTTCTTT
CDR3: CSAAQGQEAFF

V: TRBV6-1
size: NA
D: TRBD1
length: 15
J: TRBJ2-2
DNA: TGTGCCAGCAGTCCTCGGACAGGGGGGACCGGGGAGCTGTTTTTT
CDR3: CASSPRTGGTGELFF

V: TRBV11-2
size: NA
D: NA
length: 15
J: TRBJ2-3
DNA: TGTGCCAGCAGCTTATATGGGGGGAGTTCAGATACGCAGTATTTT
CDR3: CASSLYGGSSDTQYF

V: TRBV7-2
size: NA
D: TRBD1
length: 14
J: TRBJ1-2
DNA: TGTGCCAGCAGCACCGGGACAGGGTCCTATGGCTACACCTTC
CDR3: CASSTGTGSYGYTF

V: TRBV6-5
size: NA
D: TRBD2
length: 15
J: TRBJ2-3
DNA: TGTGCCAGCAGTTACTCCCCGGGACTAGAGGATACGCAGTATTTT
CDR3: CASSYSPGLEDTQYF

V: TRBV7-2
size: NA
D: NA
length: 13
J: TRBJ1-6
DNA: TGTGCCAGCAGCGACAGGCCGAATTCACCCCTCCACTTT
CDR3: CASSDRPNSPLHF

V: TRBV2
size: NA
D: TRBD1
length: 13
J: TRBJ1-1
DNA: TGTGCCGGTCGGACAGGTAGTCACACTGAAGCTTTCTTT
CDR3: CAGRTGSHTEAFF

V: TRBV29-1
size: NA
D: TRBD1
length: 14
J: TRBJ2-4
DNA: TGCAGCGTTGAGATAGGACAGGGCAAAAACATTCAGTACTTC
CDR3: CSVEIGQGKNIQYF

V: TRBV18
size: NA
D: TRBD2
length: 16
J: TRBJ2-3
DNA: TGTGCCAGCTCTCTCGCCGGACTAGCGGGCACAGATACGCAGTATTTT
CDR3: CASSLAGLAGTDTQYF

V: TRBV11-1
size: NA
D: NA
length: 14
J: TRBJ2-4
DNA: TGTGCCAGTTCAGCCGGCGGCTCCAAAAACATTCAGTACTTC
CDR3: CASSAGGSKNIQYF

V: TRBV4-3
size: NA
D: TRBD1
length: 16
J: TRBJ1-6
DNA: TGCGCCAGCAGCCAGGGGGACAGGTCATATAATTCACCCCTCCACTTT
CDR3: CASSQGDRSYNSPLHF

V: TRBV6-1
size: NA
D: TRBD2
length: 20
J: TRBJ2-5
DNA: TGTGCCAGCAGTGAAGCGGGACTAGCGGGGGACCTGTTGTACCAAGAGACCCAGTACTTC
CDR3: CASSEAGLAGDLLYQETQYF

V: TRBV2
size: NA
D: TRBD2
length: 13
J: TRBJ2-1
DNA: TGTGCCAGCAGTGGGTCTAGCGGGAATGAGCAGTTCTTC
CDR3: CASSGSSGNEQFF

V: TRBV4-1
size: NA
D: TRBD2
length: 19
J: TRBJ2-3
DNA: TGCGCCAGCAGCCAAGATATAGCGGGGGGCCAGCGGTTGACAGATACGCAGTATTTT
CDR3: CASSQDIAGGQRLTDTQYF

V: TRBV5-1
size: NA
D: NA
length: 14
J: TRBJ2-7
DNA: TGCGCCAGCAGCCCAATACAGGTCTTCTACGAGCAGTACTTC
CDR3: CASSPIQVFYEQYF

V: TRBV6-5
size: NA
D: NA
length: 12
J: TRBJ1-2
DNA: TGTGCCGGCGAGAATGGTAGCTATGGCTACACCTTC
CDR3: CAGENGSYGYTF

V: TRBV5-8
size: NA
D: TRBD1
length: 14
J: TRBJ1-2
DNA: TGTGCCAGCAGCCCGGGACAGGGGTGGTATGGCTACACCTTC
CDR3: CASSPGQGWYGYTF

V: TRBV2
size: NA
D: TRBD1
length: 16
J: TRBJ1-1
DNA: TGTGCCAGCAGTGAAGCGCTTGGGACAGCTAACACTGAAGCTTTCTTT
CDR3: CASSEALGTANTEAFF

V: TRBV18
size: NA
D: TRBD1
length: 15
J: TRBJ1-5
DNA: TGTGCCAGCTCACCACCGGGACAGAGCAATCAGCCCCAGCATTTT
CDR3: CASSPPGQSNQPQHF

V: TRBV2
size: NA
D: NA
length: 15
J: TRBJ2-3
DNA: TGTGCCAGCAGTGAAGTCTCCACATTGTCGAATACGCAGTATTTT
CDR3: CASSEVSTLSNTQYF

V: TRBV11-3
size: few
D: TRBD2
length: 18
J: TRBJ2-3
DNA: TGTGCCAGCAGCTCCGGGACTAGCGGGATCTACCCCGCAGATACGCAGTATTTT
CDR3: CASSSGTSGIYPADTQYF

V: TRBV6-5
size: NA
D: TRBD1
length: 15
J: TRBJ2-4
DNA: TGTGCCAGCAGCCCCGGGGACAGAGCCAAAAACATTCAGTACTTC
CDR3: CASSPGDRAKNIQYF

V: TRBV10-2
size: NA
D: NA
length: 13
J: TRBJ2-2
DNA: TGCGCCAGCAGCGGGATGAACACCGGGGAGCTGTTTTTT
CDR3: CASSGMNTGELFF

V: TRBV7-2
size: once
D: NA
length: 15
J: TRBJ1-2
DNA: TGTGCCAGCAGCTCGTGGGGGGGAAAAGCGGATGGCTACACCTTC
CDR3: CASSSWGGKADGYTF

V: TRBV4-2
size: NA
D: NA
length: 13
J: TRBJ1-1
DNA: TGTGCCAGCAGCCAAGACAGGGGAGTCGGGGCTTTCTTT
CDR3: CASSQDRGVGAFF

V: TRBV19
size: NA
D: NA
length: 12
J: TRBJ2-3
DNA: TGTGCCAGTAGTATAAAAGAAGATACGCAGTATTTT
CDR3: CASSIKEDTQYF

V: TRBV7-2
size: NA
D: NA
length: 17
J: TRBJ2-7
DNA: TGTGCCAGCAGCTTAGACGGCAGGGGACCTACAGTATTCGAGCAGTACTTC
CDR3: CASSLDGRGPTVFEQYF

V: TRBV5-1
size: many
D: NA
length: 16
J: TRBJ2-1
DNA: TGCGCCAGCAGCTTGGATCCCGCCGGCGGGTACAATGAGCAGTTCTTC
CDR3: CASSLDPAGGYNEQFF

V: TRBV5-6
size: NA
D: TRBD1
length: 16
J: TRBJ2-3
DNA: TGTGCCAGCAGCCCCCCGGGACAGGGATACACAGATACGCAGTATTTT
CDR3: CASSPPGQGYTDTQYF

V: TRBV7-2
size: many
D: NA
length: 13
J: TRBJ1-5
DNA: TGTGCCAGCAGCTTAGGAGGTACTCAGCCCCAGCATTTT
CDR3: CASSLGGTQPQHF